A single sample is the source of the 22 T cell receptor beta chains below, sequenced in a study of lymphopenia after photon versus proton radiotherapy. This table comes from immunoSEQ multiplex PCR, and its TCRdb copy is limited to in-frame clones, with some not included. In the table there are 15,000 to 20,000 clones, more than 75% of which are singletons. Sequences were derived from peripheral blood, sampled from a patient treated with proton-based radiotherapy. The receptors derive from a man between 70 and 80 years old with pancreatic cancer.

The genes are TRBV7-9 and TRBJ2-1; possible D gene TRBD2, 5 bases. Germline values: CDR1 SEHNR, CDR2 FQNEAQ (reference sequence). Deletions cut 2 bases from V and 3 bases from J, with 8 bases between. This CDR3 contains 14 residues. The CDR3 coding sequence is TGTGCCAGCAGCTTAAGCGGAGACTACAATGAGCAGTTCTTC. Amino acids: CASSLSGDYNEQFF.

The chain links TRBV5-1 to TRBJ2-5; no clear D gene. The germline V gene has CDR1 SGHRS and CDR2 YFSETQ. This CDR3 contains 15 residues. V was clipped by 3 bases and J by 3 bases, with 15 bases between them. The chain's CDR3 is CASSYVGDAKETQYF. CDR3 coding DNA: TGCGCCAGCAGCTACGTGGGCGACGCGAAAGAGACCCAGTACTTC.

The V call is TRBV19, the J call TRBJ2-1; 8 bases align to TRBD2. This CDR3 is built from 15 residues. Trimming cost V 6 bases and J 4 bases; bases outside gene matches: 8. The germline V gene encodes CDR1 LNHDA and CDR2 SQIVND (reference sequence). The CDR3 DNA reads as TGTGCCAGTAGAACCGGTCTAGCGGGTTACAATGAGCAGTTCTTC. It translates to CASRTGLAGYNEQFF.

The table lists this clone with a few counts. V is TRBV2 and J is TRBJ2-5; D not resolved. Germline loops: CDR1 SNHLY, CDR2 FYNNEI. This CDR3 spans 13 amino acids. Trimming removed 4 bases at V and 1 base at J, with 7 bases between. The CDR3, as DNA: TGTGCCAGCAGTGGGAACGTCCAAGAGACCCAGTACTTC. Its protein product is CASSGNVQETQYF.

J is TRBJ2-3 and V is TRBV19; D is unresolved. Trimming shortened V by 5 bases and J by 4 bases, and 4 bases separated the two germline ends. CDR1 is LNHDA and CDR2 is SQIVND in the germline V gene (reference sequence). CDR3 length: 11 residues. As DNA, the CDR3 is TGTGCCAGTAGTGGGGCAGATACGCAGTATTTT. It translates to CASSGADTQYF.

The J gene is TRBJ1-1, the V gene TRBV9; D not resolved. The CDR3 runs to 12 residues. Per germline, CDR1 SGDLS and CDR2 YYNGEE. V lost 0 bases and J lost 4, with 4 bases in between. CDR3: CASSVDGTEAFF. The CDR3 DNA follows: TGTGCCAGCAGCGTAGATGGCACTGAAGCTTTCTTT.

This chain joins TRBV5-1 and TRBJ1-2; 9 bases fit TRBD1. The CDR3 is made up of 15 amino acids. Germline values: CDR1 SGHRS, CDR2 YFSETQ. V lost 4 bases, J lost 7 bases, and 11 bases stayed unmatched. CDR3 nucleotides: TGCGCCAGCAGCCAGTATACCACAGGGGGCGGTGGCTACACCTTC. Encoded protein: CASSQYTTGGGGYTF. Full variable domain (missing parts from reference TRBV5-1 and TRBJ1-2): KAGVTQTPRYLIKTRGQQVTLSCSPISGHRSVSWYQQTPGQGLQFLFEYFSETQRNKGNFPGRFSGRQFSNSRSEMNVSTLELGDSALYLCASSQYTTGGGGYTFGSGTRLTVV.

The chain carries TRBV7-6 and TRBJ1-2; unclear D gene. The CDR3 is 12 residues long. Germline CDR1 SGHVS, CDR2 FNYEAQ. V dropped 4 bases and J dropped 3 bases, with 6 bases sitting between them. The CDR3 reads CASSSRDYGYTF. DNA of the CDR3: TGTGCCAGCAGCTCCCGCGACTATGGCTACACCTTC.

The chain recombines TRBV11-2 with TRBJ1-2; D is uncertain. Germline V CDR1 and CDR2: SGHAT, FQNNGV. This CDR3 is built from 13 residues. The ends were cut back, 4 bases at V and 2 bases at J, with 8 bases in the middle. The CDR3 DNA sequence: TGTGCCAGCAGCTCTTACAAGAACTATGGCTACACCTTC. Residues: CASSSYKNYGYTF. The full variable domain, with the rest looked up from reference TRBV11-2 and TRBJ1-2, is EAGVAQSPRYKIIEKRQSVAFWCNPISGHATLYWYQQILGQGPKLLIQFQNNGVVDDSQLPKDRFSAERLKGVDSTLKIQPAKLEDSAVYLCASSSYKNYGYTFGSGTRLTVV.

V gene TRBV11-3 combines with J gene TRBJ2-1; 13 positions match TRBD2. CDR1 SGHNT and CDR2 YENEEA come from the germline V gene. This CDR3 is 17 amino acids long. With 2 bases clipped from V and 4 bases from J, the junction kept 5 bases outside the gene matches. Here the CDR3 DNA reads TGTGCCAGCAGCTTAACAACTAGCGGGAGGGATTACAATGAGCAGTTCTTC. Translation: CASSLTTSGRDYNEQFF.

The J gene is TRBJ2-7, the V gene TRBV18, with D possibly being TRBD2 (7 bases). The germline gives CDR1 KGHSH, CDR2 LQKENI. V was pared by 2 bases and J by 2 bases, with 13 bases between. The CDR3 spans 15 residues. The DNA for the CDR3 is TGTGCCAGCTCACCAGAGAACGGGGGGCCCTACGAGCAGTACTTC. The encoded protein is CASSPENGGPYEQYF.

The chain has TRBV11-2 and TRBJ2-7; 7 nucleotides line up with TRBD1. Germline V gives CDR1 SGHAT, CDR2 FQNNGV. The CDR3 is made up of 15 amino acids. The trim removed 5 bases at V and 3 bases at J, leaving 10 bases unmatched. The CDR3 loop is CASSERTGPFYEQYF. CDR3 in DNA: TGTGCCAGCAGCGAAAGGACAGGACCCTTCTACGAGCAGTACTTC.

This chain connects TRBV5-1 to TRBJ1-1; 9 bases fit TRBD1. The length of the CDR3 is 17 residues. The V gene end was trimmed by 2 bases and the J gene end by 4 bases; junction bases not matched to a gene: 12. The V gene's germline CDR1 is SGHRS and CDR2 YFSETQ. CDR3 protein: CASSFGPQTGGGTEAFF. The CDR3 nucleotides read TGCGCCAGCAGCTTTGGACCTCAGACAGGGGGAGGCACTGAAGCTTTCTTT.

The chain joins TRBV11-2 to TRBJ2-1; 12 bases line up with TRBD1. From germline, CDR1 is SGHAT and CDR2 FQNNGV. The junction had 9 bases not matched to a gene; V was cut back by 6 bases and J by 9 bases. The CDR3 spans 15 residues. CDR3 amino acids: CASRPPGQGAVEQFF. The CDR3 region has the DNA TGTGCCAGCAGACCACCGGGACAGGGGGCTGTTGAGCAGTTCTTC.

The V gene is TRBV30, the J gene TRBJ1-1; D gene uncertain. Germline assignment: CDR1 GTSNPN and CDR2 SVGIG (reference sequence). The CDR3 contains 13 residues. Between the trimmed V and J ends, which lost 4 bases and 1 base, there was a span of 10 bases. The CDR3 sequence: CAWMRRANTEAFF. CDR3 nucleotide sequence: TGTGCCTGGATGAGAAGAGCGAACACTGAAGCTTTCTTT.

J is TRBJ1-2 and V is TRBV28; 10 bases are shared with TRBD1. CDR1 MDHEN and CDR2 SYDVKM come from the germline V gene. The CDR3 is 15 residues long. The junction had 8 bases not matched to a gene; V was cut back by 6 bases and J by 4 bases. CDR3 loop: CASRPTGGRLYGYTF. The DNA of the CDR3 is TGTGCCAGCAGGCCGACAGGGGGCCGTCTCTATGGCTACACCTTC.

The genes are TRBV11-1 and TRBJ2-2, with D unclear. The CDR3 is made up of 16 amino acids. V gave up 5 bases and J gave up 0 bases, with 13 bases separating them. Germline V gene data show CDR1 as SGHAT and CDR2 as FQDESV (reference sequence). The CDR3 sequence is CASSPRARTNTGELFF. CDR3 bases: TGTGCCAGCAGCCCACGGGCACGGACGAACACCGGGGAGCTGTTTTTT.

The J gene is TRBJ1-6, the V gene TRBV9; D perhaps matches TRBD1 (5 bases). This CDR3 spans 13 amino acids. Germline values: CDR1 SGDLS, CDR2 YYNGEE. Trimming took 8 bases from V and 6 from J, leaving 12 bases between them. CDR3 coding DNA: TGTGCCAGTAGCCGGGACCTTAATTCACCCCTCCACTTT. Its translation is CASSRDLNSPLHF.

This chain links TRBV27 with TRBJ2-5; TRBD1 matches 8 bases. The CDR3 length is 15 residues. Germline CDR1 reads MNHEY; CDR2 reads SMNVEV (reference sequence). J was trimmed by 5 bases and V by 6 bases; bases with no gene match: 11. The CDR3, as DNA: TGTGCCAGCAGGGAGGGCGGACAGGGCTGGGAGACCCAGTACTTC. This encodes CASREGGQGWETQYF.

This clone was observed a single time. This sequence joins TRBV2 and TRBJ2-7; D remains unclear. The CDR3 sequence is 14 residues long. Germline V gene sequence: CDR1 SNHLY, CDR2 FYNNEI. The V end was cut by 7 bases, the J end by 4 bases, with 17 bases between. The CDR3 nucleotides are TGTGCCAGCAATAACCCTTTACAACGGTACGAGCAGTACTTC. This encodes CASNNPLQRYEQYF.

Only a few counts were recorded for this clone. This chain connects TRBV29-1 to TRBJ1-1; TRBD1 agrees at 9 bases. CDR1 and CDR2 (germline): SQVTM, ANQGSEA. The CDR3 sequence is 13 residues long. J was trimmed by 4 bases and V by 6 bases; bases with no gene match: 6. In DNA form, the CDR3 reads TGCAGCGTATCGGACAGGGGATCCACTGAAGCTTTCTTT. Protein sequence: CSVSDRGSTEAFF. Variable domain in full (rest from reference TRBV29-1 and TRBJ1-1): SAVISQKPSRDICQRGTSLTIQCQVDSQVTMMFWYRQQPGQSLTLIATANQGSEATYESGFVIDKFPISRPNLTFSTLTVSNMSPEDSSIYLCSVSDRGSTEAFFGQGTRLTVV.

The chain recombines TRBV7-9 with TRBJ2-1; a possible D gene is TRBD2 (5 bases). V lost 6 bases, J lost 7 bases, and 16 bases lay in between. The CDR3 covers 14 residues. The V gene's germline CDR1 is SEHNR and CDR2 FQNEAQ (reference sequence). CDR3 nucleotide sequence: TGTGCCAGCAGAGCGGACCGAGGAGCTAATGAGCAGTTCTTC. Residues: CASRADRGANEQFF.